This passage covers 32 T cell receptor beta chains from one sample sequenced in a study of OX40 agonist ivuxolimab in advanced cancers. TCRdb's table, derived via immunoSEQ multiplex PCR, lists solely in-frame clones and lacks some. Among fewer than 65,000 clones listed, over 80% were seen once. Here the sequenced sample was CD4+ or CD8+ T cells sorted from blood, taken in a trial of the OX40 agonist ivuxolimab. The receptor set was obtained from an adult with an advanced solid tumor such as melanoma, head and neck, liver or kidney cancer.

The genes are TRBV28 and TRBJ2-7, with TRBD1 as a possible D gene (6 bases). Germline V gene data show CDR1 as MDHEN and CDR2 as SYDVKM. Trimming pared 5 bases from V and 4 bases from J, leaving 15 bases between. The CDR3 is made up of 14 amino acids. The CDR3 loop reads CASSPGQGSYEQYV. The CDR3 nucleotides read TGTGCCAGCAGTCCGGGTCAGGGGTCTTACGAGCAGTACGTC.

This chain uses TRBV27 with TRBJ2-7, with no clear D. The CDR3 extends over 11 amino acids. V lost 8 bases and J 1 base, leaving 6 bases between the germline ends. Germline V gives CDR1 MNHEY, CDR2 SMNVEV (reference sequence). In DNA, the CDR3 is TGTGCCAGCCGTACTTCCTACGAGCAGTACTTC. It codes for CASRTSYEQYF.

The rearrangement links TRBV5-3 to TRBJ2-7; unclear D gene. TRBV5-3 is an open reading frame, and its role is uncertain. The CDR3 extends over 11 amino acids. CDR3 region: CASSFGPEQYV. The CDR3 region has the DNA TGTGCCAGCAGCTTCGGGCCCGAGCAGTACGTC.

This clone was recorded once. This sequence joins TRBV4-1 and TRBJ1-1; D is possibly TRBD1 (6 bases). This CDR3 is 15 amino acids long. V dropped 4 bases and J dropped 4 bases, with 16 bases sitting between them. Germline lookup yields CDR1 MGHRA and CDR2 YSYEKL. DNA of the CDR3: TGCGCCAGCAGCCCCCCCCCAGGGGAACTCACTGAAGCTTTCTTT. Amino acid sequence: CASSPPPGELTEAFF.

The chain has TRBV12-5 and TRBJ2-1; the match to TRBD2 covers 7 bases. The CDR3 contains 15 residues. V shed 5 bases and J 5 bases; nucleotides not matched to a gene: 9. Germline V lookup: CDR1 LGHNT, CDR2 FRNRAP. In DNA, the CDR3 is TGTGCTAGTGGTACGGTTGGTGGGGGGGACAATGAGCAGTTCTTC. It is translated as CASGTVGGGDNEQFF.

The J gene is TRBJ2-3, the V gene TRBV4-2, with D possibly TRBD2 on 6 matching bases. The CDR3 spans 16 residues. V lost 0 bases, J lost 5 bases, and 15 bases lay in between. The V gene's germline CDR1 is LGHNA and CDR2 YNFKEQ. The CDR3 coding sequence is TGTGCCAGCAGCCAAGAGTCGGAGGGGCTGGGAGATACGCAGTATTTT. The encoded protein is CASSQESEGLGDTQYF.

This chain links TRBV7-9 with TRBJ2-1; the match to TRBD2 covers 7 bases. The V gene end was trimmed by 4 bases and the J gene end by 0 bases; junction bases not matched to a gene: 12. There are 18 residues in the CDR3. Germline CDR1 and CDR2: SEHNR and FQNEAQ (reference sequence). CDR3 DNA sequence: TGTGCCAGCAGCTCCAGTAGTACTAGCGTAAGCTCCTACAATGAGCAGTTCTTC. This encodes CASSSSSTSVSSYNEQFF.

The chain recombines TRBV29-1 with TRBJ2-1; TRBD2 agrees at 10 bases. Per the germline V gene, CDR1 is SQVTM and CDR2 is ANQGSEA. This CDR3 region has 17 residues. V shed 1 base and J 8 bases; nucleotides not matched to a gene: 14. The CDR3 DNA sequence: TGCAGCGTTGAAGGGTTAGGGCTAGCGGGAGTCGTCGATGAGCAGTTCTTC. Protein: CSVEGLGLAGVVDEQFF.

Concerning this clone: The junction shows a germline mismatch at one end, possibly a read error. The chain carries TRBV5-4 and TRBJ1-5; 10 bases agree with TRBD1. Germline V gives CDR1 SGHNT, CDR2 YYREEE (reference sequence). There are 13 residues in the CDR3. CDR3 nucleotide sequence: TGTGCCAGCAGTTTGGGACAGGGGCAGCCCCAGCATTTT. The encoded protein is CASSLGQGQPQHF.

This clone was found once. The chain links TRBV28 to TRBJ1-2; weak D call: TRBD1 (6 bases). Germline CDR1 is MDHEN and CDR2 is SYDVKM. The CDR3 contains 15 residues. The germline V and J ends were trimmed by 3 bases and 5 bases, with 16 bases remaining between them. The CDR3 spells CASSFSGRGFYGYTF. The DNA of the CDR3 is TGTGCCAGCAGTTTCAGTGGCAGGGGTTTTTATGGCTACACCTTC.

CDR3 sequence (DNA): TGTGCCAGCAGTTCACCAACAGGGATGAGCAATCAGCCCCAGCATTTT. Translation gives CASSSPTGMSNQPQHF. The chain is built from TRBV28 and TRBJ1-5; possibly TRBD1 for D (6 bases). V lost 4 bases to trimming and J lost 1 base, with 14 bases between them. CDR3 length: 16 amino acids. The germline V gene has CDR1 MDHEN and CDR2 SYDVKM.

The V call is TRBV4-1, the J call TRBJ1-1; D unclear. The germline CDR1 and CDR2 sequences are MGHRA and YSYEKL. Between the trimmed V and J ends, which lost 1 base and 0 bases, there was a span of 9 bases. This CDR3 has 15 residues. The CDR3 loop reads CASSQAAPMNTEAFF. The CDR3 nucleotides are TGCGCCAGCAGCCAAGCTGCGCCCATGAACACTGAAGCTTTCTTT.

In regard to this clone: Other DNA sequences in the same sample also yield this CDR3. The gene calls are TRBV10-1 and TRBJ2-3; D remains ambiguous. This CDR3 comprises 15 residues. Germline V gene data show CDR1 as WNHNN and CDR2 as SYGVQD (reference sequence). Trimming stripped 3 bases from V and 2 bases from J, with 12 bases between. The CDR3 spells CASSDHSSSTDTQYF. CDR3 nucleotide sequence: TGCGCCAGCAGTGATCACAGCTCGTCCACAGATACGCAGTATTTT.

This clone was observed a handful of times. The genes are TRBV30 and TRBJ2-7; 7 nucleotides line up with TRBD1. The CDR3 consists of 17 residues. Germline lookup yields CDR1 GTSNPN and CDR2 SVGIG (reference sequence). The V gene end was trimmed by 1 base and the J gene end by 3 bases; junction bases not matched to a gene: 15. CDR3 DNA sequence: TGTGCCTGGAGTGCACACATAAACAGGGGCGTACACTACGAGCAGTACTTC. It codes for CAWSAHINRGVHYEQYF.

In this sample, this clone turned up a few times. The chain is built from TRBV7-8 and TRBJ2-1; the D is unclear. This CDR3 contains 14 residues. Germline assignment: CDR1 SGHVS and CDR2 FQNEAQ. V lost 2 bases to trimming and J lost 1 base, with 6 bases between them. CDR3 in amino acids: CASSLNPSYNEQFF. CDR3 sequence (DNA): TGTGCCAGCAGCTTAAATCCTTCCTACAATGAGCAGTTCTTC. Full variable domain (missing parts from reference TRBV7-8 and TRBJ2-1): GAGVSQSPRYKVAKRGQDVALRCDPISGHVSLFWYQQALGQGPEFLTYFQNEAQLDKSGLPSDRFFAERPEGSVSTLKIQRTQQEDSAVYLCASSLNPSYNEQFFGPGTRLTVL.

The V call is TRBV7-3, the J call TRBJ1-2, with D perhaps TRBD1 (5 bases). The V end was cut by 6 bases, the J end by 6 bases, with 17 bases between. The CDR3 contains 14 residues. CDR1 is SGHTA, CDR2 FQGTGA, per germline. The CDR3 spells CASRRGESGDGYTF. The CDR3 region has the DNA TGTGCCAGCAGACGAGGGGAGTCTGGAGATGGCTACACCTTC.

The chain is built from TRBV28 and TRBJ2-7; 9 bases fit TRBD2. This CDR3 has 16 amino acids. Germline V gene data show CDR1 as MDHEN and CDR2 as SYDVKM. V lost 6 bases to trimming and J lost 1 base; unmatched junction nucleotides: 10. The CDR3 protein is CASSMDSGGPSYEQYV. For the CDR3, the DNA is TGTGCCAGCAGCATGGATAGCGGGGGACCGTCCTACGAGCAGTACGTC.

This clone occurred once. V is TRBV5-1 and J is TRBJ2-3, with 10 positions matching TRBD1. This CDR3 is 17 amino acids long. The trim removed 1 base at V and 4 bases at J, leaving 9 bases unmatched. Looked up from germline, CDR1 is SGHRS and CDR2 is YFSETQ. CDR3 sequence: CASSLKDGTGDPDTQYF. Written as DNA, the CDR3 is TGCGCCAGCAGCTTGAAGGACGGGACAGGGGACCCAGATACGCAGTATTTT.

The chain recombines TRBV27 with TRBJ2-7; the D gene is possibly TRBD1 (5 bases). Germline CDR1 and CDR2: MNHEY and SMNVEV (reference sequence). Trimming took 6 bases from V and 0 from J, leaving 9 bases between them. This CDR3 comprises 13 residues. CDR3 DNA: TGTGCCAGCAGGGGGCTTAGCTCCTACGAGCAGTACGTC. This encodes CASRGLSSYEQYV.

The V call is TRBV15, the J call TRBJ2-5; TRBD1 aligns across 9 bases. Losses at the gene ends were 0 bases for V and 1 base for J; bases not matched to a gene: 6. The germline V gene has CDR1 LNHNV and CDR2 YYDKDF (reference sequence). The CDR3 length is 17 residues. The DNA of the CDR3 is TGTGCCACCAGCAGAGATAGGGGACAGGGCCTCCAAGAGACCCAGTACTTC. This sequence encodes CATSRDRGQGLQETQYF.

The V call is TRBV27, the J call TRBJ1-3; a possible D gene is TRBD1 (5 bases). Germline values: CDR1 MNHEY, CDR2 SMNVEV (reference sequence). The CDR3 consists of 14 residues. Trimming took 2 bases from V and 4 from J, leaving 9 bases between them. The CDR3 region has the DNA TGTGCCAGCAGTTTAGGGGCTAGCGGAAACACCATATATTTT. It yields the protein CASSLGASGNTIYF.

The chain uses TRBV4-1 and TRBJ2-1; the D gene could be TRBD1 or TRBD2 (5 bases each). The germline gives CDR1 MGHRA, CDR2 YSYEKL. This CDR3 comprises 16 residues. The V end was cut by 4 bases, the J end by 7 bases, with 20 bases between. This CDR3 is CASSPEVGTGPNEQFF. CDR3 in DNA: TGCGCCAGCAGCCCTGAGGTGGGGACGGGGCCTAATGAGCAGTTCTTC.

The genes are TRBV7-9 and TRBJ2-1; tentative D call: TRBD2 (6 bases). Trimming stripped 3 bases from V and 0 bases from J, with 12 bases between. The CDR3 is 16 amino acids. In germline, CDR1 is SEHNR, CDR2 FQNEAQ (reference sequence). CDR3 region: CASSLGLQPSYNEQFF. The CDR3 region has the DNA TGTGCCAGCAGCTTGGGACTCCAACCCTCCTACAATGAGCAGTTCTTC. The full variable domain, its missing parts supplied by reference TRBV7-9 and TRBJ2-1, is DTGVSQNPRHKITKRGQNVTFRCDPISEHNRLYWYRQTLGQGPEFLTYFQNEAQLEKSRLLSDRFSAERPKGSFSTLEIQRTEQGDSAMYLCASSLGLQPSYNEQFFGPGTRLTVL.

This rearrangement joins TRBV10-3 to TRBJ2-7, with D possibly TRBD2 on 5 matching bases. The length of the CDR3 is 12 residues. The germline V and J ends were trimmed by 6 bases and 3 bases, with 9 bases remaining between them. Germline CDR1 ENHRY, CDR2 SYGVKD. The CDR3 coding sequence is TGTGCCATCAGGGAGGACGGCTACGAGCAGTACTTC. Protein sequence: CAIREDGYEQYF.

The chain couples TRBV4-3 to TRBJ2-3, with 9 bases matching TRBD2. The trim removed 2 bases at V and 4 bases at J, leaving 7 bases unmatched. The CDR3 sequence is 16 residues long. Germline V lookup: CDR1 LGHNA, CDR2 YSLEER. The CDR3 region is CASSQLTSGGADTQYF. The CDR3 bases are TGCGCCAGCAGCCAACTGACTAGCGGTGGTGCAGATACGCAGTATTTT.

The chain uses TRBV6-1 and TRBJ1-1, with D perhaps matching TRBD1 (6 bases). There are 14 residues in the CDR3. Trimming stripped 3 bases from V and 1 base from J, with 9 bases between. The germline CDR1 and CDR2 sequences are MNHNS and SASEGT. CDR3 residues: CASSDRGPNTEAFF. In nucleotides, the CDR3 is TGTGCCAGCAGTGACAGGGGACCGAACACTGAAGCTTTCTTT.

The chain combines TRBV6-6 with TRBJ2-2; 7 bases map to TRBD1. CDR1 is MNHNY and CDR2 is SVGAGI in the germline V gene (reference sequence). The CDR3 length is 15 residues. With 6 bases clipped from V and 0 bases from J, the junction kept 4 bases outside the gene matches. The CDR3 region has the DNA TGTGCCAGCAGCCGGGACAGACCGAACACCGGGGAGCTGTTTTTT. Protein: CASSRDRPNTGELFF.

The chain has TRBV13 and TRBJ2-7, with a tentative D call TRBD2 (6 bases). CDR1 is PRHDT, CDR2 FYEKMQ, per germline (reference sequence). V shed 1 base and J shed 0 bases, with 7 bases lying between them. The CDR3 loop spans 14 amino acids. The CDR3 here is CASSLDGSSYEQYF. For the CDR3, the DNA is TGTGCCAGCAGCTTAGACGGGAGCTCCTACGAGCAGTACTTC. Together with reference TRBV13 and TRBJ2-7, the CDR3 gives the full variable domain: AAGVIQSPRHLIKEKRETATLKCYPIPRHDTVYWYQQGPGQDPQFLISFYEKMQSDKGSIPDRFSAQQFSDYHSELNMSSLELGDSALYFCASSLDGSSYEQYFGPGTRLTVT.

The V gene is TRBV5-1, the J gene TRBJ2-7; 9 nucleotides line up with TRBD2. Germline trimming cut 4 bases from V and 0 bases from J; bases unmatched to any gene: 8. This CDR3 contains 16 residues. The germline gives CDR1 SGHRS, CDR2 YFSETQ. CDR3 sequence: CASSEGLAGVSYEQYF. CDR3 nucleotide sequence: TGCGCCAGCAGCGAGGGATTAGCGGGAGTCTCCTACGAGCAGTACTTC.

The CDR3 coding sequence is TGTGCCAGCAGCGTAGTCCACGGGGGGTGGAATGAGCAGTTCTTC. It specifies CASSVVHGGWNEQFF. J is TRBJ2-1 and V is TRBV9, with 7 bases fitting TRBD2. The CDR3 has 15 amino acids. The V segment lost 0 bases and the J segment 7 bases; nucleotides outside the gene matches: 7. Germline loops: CDR1 SGDLS, CDR2 YYNGEE.

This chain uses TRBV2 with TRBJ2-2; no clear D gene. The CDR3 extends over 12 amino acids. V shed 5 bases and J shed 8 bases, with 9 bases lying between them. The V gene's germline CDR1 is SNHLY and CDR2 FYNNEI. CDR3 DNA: TGTGCCAGCAGTATTGGCCCTGGGGAGCTGTTTTTT. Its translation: CASSIGPGELFF. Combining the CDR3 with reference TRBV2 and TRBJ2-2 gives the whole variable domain EPEVTQTPSHQVTQMGQEVILRCVPISNHLYFYWYRQILGQKVEFLVSFYNNEISEKSEIFDDQFSVERPDGSNFTLKIRSTKLEDSAMYFCASSIGPGELFFGEGSRLTVL.

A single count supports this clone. The CDR3 here is CASSPQVGGGAYGELFF. The CDR3 coding sequence is TGTGCCAGCAGCCCGCAGGTCGGCGGGGGGGCATATGGGGAGCTGTTTTTT. The chain combines TRBV7-6 with TRBJ2-2; 9 bases fit TRBD2. This CDR3 has 17 residues. In germline, CDR1 is SGHVS, CDR2 FNYEAQ. V trimming: 5 bases; J trimming: 8 bases; junction bases outside the gene matches: 15.